The T cell receptor (beta chain) described here comes from a study of T-cell reconstitution after alpha-beta-depleted transplantation in children (dated by TCRdb to about 2016). For the study in its entirety: Using TCR repertoire profiling, the study quantitatively followed how T-cell immune reconstitution unfolded in children after TCRalphabeta/CD19-depleted allogeneic hematopoietic cell transplantation.

This clonotype was seen ten or more times. Its antigen is not yet known. No quality values exist for individual bases; no much larger clone is one base distant. Library construction relied on PCR. TCRdb lists the instrument as Illumina HiSeq 2500. Molecular barcoding was employed in the preparation of TCR libraries, with unique molecular identifiers being used to normalize TCRbeta repertoire quantification. In-frame beta chains were kept once TCRdb had trimmed the public reads at Q25 with fastp and called clones with MiXCR. All rows with the same CDR3 protein become a single entry with the most common DNA and genes. The sample contains 230,000 or so distinct CDR3 sequences, 7.5% to 10% of them found a single time. Approximately 5% of the sample is in the top ten clones. Including cysteine and phenylalanine, the CDR3 has 14 amino acids. Of all the DNA, just the CDR3 is kept, 42 bases in frame from base 1. Via the germline V gene, CDR1 is SGDLS and CDR2 YYNGEE. V sheds 0 bases and J sheds 2 bases, leaving 7 bases between their ends.

The rearranged segments are TRBV9 and TRBJ2-3; the D gene lacks a confident call. Sequencing was performed on PBMCs from the stem cell graft donor, taken from the stem cell graft. This TCR was sampled from a human donor who donated a stem cell graft to a child with SCID. The sequenced DNA: TGTGCCAGCAGCGTAGACCAGAACACAGATACGCAGTATTTT. Translated, this is CASSVDQNTDTQYF.